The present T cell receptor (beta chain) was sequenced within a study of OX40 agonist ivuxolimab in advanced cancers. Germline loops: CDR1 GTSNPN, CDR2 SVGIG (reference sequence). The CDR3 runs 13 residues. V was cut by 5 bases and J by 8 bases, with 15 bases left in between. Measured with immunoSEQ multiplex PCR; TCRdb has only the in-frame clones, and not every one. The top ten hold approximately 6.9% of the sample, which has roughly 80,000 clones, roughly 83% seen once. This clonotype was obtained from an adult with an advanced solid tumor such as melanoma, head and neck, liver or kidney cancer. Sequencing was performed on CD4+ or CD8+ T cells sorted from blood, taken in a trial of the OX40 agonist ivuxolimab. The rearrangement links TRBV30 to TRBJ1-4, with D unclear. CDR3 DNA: TGTGCCTGGGATTCCGGAGGGAGAGAAAAACTGTTTTTT. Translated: CAWDSGGREKLFF.